This TCR beta chain derives from a study of blood T cell repertoires in COVID-19. Study-wide context: Samples came from the United States, Italy and Spain, spanning acute and convalescent COVID-19. The analysed material was cDNA or gDNA that came from T cells, B-cell-depleted T cells, or PBMCs.

How the authors handled the data: Counts of nucleated cells, estimated from reference gene primer amplification, were obtained. Assay: immunoSEQ multiplex PCR; the TCRdb copy retains only in-frame clones and omits some. V, J and clone size are those of that table, while D and trimming were read from the DNA. The sample records roughly 55,000 clones, around 73% being singletons. The CDR3 contains 15 residues. The germline V and J ends were trimmed by 4 bases and 2 bases, with 13 bases remaining between them. The germline V gene has CDR1 SGHKS and CDR2 YYEKEE (reference sequence). This chain joins TRBV5-5 and TRBJ2-1; D may be TRBD1 (5 bases). The sequenced sample consisted of peripheral blood. The origin of this receptor is a man older than 75 with acute or convalescent COVID-19. In nucleotides, the CDR3 is TGTGCCAGCAGCCGTGACAGACTTACCTACAATGAGCAGTTCTTC. Its translation: CASSRDRLTYNEQFF.